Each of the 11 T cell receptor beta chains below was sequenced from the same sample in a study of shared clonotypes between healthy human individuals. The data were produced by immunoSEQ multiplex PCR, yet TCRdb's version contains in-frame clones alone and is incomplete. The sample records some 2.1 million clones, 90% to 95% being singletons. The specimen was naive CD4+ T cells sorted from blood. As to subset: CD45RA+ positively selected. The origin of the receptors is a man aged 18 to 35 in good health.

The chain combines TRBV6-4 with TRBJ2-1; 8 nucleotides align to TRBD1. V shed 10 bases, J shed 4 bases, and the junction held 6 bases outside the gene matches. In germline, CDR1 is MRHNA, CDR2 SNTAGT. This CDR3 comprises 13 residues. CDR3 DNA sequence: TGTGCCACGCGACAGGGGCCGTACAATGAGCAGTTCTTC. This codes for CATRQGPYNEQFF.

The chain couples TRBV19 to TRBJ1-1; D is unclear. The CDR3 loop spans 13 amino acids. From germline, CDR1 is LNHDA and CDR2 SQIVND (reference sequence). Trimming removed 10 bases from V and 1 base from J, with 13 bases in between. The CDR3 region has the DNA TGTGCCACCAGGCCTTACAGGAACACTGAAGCTTTCTTT. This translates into CATRPYRNTEAFF.

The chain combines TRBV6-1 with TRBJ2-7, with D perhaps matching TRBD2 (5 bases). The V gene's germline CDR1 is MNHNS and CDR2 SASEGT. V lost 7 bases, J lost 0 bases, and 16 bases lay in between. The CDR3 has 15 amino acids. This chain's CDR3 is CASKFIAPDSYEQYF. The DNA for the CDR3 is TGTGCCAGCAAATTTATAGCGCCCGACTCCTACGAGCAGTACTTC.

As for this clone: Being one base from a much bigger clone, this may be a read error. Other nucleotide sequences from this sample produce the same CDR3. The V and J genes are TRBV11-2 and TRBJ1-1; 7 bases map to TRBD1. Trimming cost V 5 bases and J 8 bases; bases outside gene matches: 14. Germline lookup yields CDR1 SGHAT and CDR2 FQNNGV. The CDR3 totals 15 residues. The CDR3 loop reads CASSRRQGGGTEAFF. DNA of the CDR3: TGTGCCAGCAGCCGGCGTCAGGGGGGAGGCACCGAAGCTTTCTTT.

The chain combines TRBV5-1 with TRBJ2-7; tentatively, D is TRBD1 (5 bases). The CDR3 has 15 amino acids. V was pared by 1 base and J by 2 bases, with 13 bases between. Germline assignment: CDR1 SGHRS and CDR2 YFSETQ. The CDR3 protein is CASSLPTDSTYEQYF. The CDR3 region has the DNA TGCGCCAGCAGCTTGCCGACAGATAGCACCTACGAGCAGTACTTC.

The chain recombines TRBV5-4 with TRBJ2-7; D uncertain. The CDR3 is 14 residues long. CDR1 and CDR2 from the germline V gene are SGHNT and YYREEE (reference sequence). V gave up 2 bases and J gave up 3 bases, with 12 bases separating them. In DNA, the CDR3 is TGTGCCAGCAGCTTCGACGGCGGCGGCTACGAGCAGTACTTC. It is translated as CASSFDGGGYEQYF.

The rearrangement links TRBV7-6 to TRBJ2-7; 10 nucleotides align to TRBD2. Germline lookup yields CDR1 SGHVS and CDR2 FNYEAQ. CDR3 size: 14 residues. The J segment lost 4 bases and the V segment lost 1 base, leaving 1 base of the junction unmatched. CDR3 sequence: CASSLELAGYEQYF. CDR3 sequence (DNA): TGTGCCAGCAGCTTAGAACTAGCGGGGTACGAGCAGTACTTC.

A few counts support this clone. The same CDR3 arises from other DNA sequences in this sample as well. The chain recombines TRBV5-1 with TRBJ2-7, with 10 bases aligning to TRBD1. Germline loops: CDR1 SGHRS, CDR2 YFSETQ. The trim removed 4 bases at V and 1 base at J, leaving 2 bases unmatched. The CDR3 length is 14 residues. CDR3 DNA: TGCGCCAGCAGCCTGGGACAGGGGTCCTACGAGCAGTACTTC. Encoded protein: CASSLGQGSYEQYF.

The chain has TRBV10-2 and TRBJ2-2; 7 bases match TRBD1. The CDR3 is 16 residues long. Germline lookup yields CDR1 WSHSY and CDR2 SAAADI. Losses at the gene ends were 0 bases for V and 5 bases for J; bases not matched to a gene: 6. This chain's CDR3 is CASSESRTGGTGELFF. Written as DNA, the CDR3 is TGCGCCAGCAGTGAGTCCAGGACAGGTGGTACCGGGGAGCTGTTTTTT.

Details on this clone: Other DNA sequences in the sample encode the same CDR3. The CDR3 bases are TGTGCCAGCAGGACCGGGACAAATTCACCCCTCCACTTT. Amino acid sequence: CASRTGTNSPLHF. V is TRBV28 and J is TRBJ1-6; a weak D match, TRBD1 (6 bases). This CDR3 contains 13 residues. V was trimmed by 6 bases and J by 7 bases, leaving 10 bases between them. Germline V gene sequence: CDR1 MDHEN, CDR2 SYDVKM.

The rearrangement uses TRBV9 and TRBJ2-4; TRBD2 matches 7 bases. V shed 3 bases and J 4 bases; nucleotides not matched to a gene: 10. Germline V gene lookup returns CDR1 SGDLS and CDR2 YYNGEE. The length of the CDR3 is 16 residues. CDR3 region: CASSAGGLDMKNIQYF. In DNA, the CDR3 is TGTGCCAGCAGCGCGGGGGGACTTGATATGAAAAACATTCAGTACTTC.